These 6 T cell receptor beta chains were sequenced from one sample in a study of T-cell memory formation after mild COVID-19 (TCRdb year 2021). The library was built by means of 5' RACE. The instrument given in TCRdb is Illumina NovaSeq 6000. TCRdb reprocessed the public reads (quality trimming at Q25 with fastp, clone calling with MiXCR) and kept in-frame beta chains. One record per CDR3 amino acid sequence lists the most common genes and DNA. The sample table holds under 400,000 distinct CDR3 sequences, of which 25% to 30% were seen once. The ten largest clonotypes hold approximately 13% of the sample. Sequenced input: PBMCs or a T cell subset sorted from them (not recorded which). The receptors stem from an adult woman who had mild COVID-19 (a few samples of this study predate the infection). The sample titles of this study are shuffled in the database, so cell type and time point are left out; the donor was told from shared clones.

This clonotype was found a few times. The genes are TRBV18 and TRBJ2-7; the D call may be TRBD1 or TRBD2 (5 bases each). Germline loops: CDR1 KGHSH, CDR2 LQKENI. This CDR3 is 12 amino acids long. Trimming removed 3 bases at V and 6 bases at J, with 9 bases between. DNA for the CDR3: TGTGCCAGCTCACCCCGGGACGGCGAGCAGTACTTC. It specifies CASSPRDGEQYF. The full variable domain, rest sourced from reference TRBV18 and TRBJ2-7, is NAGVMQNPRHLVRRRGQEARLRCSPMKGHSHVYWYRQLPEEGLKFMVYLQKENIIDESGMPKERFSAEFPKEGPSILRIQQVVRGDSAAYFCASSPRDGEQYFGPGTRLTVT.

The chain combines TRBV20-1 with TRBJ1-5, with a possible D match to TRBD1 (6 bases). V was trimmed by 2 bases and J by 3 bases, leaving 11 bases between them. This CDR3 spans 14 amino acids. Looked up from germline, CDR1 is DFQATT and CDR2 is SNEGSKA (reference sequence). CDR3 protein: CSARSQGNNQPQHF. The DNA of the CDR3 is TGCAGTGCTAGATCACAGGGCAACAATCAGCCCCAGCATTTT.

The V call is TRBV20-1, the J call TRBJ1-4; D not resolved. The CDR3 sequence is 13 residues long. The germline V gene encodes CDR1 DFQATT and CDR2 SNEGSKA (reference sequence). V lost 5 bases and J lost 7, with 14 bases in between. This CDR3 is CSAFAPQGEKLFF. In DNA, the CDR3 is TGCAGTGCTTTTGCCCCCCAAGGTGAAAAACTGTTTTTT.

This clonotype was detected a few times. The genes are TRBV5-1 and TRBJ2-1; possible D gene TRBD1, 6 bases. CDR3 length equals 14 residues. Looked up from germline, CDR1 is SGHRS and CDR2 is YFSETQ. Trimming shortened V by 7 bases and J by 5 bases, and 16 bases separated the two germline ends. DNA of the CDR3: TGCGCCAGCCATTACCAGGACAGAGACAATGAGCAGTTCTTC. Translated, it gives CASHYQDRDNEQFF.

A few counts support this clonotype. The V and J genes are TRBV20-1 and TRBJ1-1, with 9 bases aligning to TRBD1. Germline lookup yields CDR1 DFQATT and CDR2 SNEGSKA (reference sequence). The CDR3 covers 14 residues. V was clipped by 3 bases and J by 4 bases; unmatched bases: 6. Written as DNA, the CDR3 is TGCAGTGCTAGCTCGGGACAGGGTGTCACTGAAGCTTTCTTT. This codes for CSASSGQGVTEAFF.

The chain carries TRBV5-5 and TRBJ2-1; TRBD2 agrees at 8 bases. Germline trimming cut 3 bases from V and 4 bases from J; bases unmatched to any gene: 6. CDR1 and CDR2 (germline): SGHKS, YYEKEE (reference sequence). There are 15 residues in the CDR3. The CDR3 spells CASSYKREIYNEQFF. The CDR3, as DNA: TGTGCCAGCAGCTACAAGCGGGAGATATACAATGAGCAGTTCTTC.